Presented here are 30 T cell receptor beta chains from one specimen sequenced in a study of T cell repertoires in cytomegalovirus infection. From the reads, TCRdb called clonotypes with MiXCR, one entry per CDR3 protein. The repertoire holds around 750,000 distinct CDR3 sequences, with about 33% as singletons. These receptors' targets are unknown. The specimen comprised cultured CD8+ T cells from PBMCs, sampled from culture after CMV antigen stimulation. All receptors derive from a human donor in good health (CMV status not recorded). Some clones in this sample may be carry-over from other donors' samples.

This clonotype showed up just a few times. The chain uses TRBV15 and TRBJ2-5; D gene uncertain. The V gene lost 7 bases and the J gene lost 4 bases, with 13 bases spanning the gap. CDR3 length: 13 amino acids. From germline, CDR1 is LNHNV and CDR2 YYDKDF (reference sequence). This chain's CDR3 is CATTRDPGETQYF. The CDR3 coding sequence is TGTGCCACCACCCGTGATCCGGGAGAGACCCAGTACTTC.

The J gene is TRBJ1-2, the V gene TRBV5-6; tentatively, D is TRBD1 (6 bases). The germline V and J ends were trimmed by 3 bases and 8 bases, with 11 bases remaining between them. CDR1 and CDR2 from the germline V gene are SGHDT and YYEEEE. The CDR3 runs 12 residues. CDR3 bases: TGTGCCAGCAGCTCAGGGACAAAAGGCTACACCTTC. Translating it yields CASSSGTKGYTF. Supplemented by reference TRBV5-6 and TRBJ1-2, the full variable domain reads DAGVTQSPTHLIKTRGQQVTLRCSPKSGHDTVSWYQQALGQGPQFIFQYYEEEERQRGNFPDRFSGHQFPNYSSELNVNALLLGDSALYLCASSSGTKGYTFGSGTRLTVV.

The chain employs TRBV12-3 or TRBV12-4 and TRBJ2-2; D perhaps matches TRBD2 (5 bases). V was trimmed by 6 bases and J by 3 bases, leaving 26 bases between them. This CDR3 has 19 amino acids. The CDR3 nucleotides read TGTGCCAGCAGGGATGACCTAAACCGAAGAGCGGCGGACACCGGGGAGCTGTTTTTT. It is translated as CASRDDLNRRAADTGELFF.

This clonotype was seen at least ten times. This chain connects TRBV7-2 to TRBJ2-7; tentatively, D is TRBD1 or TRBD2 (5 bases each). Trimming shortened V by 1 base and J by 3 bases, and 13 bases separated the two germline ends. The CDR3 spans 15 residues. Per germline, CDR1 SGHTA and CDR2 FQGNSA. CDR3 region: CASSLELGRDYEQYF. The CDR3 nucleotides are TGTGCCAGCAGCTTAGAGTTGGGACGGGACTACGAGCAGTACTTC.

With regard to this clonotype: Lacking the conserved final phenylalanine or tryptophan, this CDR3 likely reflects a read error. This chain's CDR3 is CASSIYNEQFL. CDR3 coding DNA: TGTGCCAGCAGCATCTACAATGAGCAGTTCCTC. J is TRBJ2-1 and V is TRBV5-4; D ambiguous. Trimming pared 4 bases from V and 3 bases from J, leaving 2 bases between. The CDR3 is 11 residues long. Germline CDR1 and CDR2: SGHNT and YYREEE (reference sequence).

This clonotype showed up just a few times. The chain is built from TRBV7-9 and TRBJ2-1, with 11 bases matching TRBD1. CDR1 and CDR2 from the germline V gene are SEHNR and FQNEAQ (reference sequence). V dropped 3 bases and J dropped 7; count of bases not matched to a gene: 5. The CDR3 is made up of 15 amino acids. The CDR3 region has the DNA TGTGCCAGCAGCTTTGGGACAGGGGGAAAGAATGAGCAGTTCTTC. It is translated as CASSFGTGGKNEQFF. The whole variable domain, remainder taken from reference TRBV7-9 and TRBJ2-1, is DTGVSQNPRHKITKRGQNVTFRCDPISEHNRLYWYRQTLGQGPEFLTYFQNEAQLEKSRLLSDRFSAERPKGSFSTLEIQRTEQGDSAMYLCASSFGTGGKNEQFFGPGTRLTVL.

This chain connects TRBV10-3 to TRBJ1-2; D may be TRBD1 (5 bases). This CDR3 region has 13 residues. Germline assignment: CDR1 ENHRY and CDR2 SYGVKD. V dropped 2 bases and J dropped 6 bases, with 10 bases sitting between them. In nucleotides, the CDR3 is TGTGCCATCAGTGAGGAGGGGATGGATGGCTACACCTTC. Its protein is CAISEEGMDGYTF.

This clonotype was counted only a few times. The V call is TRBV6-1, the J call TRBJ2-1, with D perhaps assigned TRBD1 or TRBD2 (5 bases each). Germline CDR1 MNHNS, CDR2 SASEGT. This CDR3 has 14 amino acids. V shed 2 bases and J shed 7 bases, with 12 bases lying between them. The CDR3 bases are TGTGCCAGCAGTGAATTTCGGGGCCTGAATGAGCAGTTCTTC. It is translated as CASSEFRGLNEQFF.

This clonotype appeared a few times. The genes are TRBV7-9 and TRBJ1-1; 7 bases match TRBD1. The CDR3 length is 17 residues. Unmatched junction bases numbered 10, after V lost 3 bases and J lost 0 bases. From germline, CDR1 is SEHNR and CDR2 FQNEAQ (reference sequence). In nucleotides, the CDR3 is TGTGCCAGCAGCTTTTGGACAGGAAGCATTCTGAACACTGAAGCTTTCTTT. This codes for CASSFWTGSILNTEAFF.

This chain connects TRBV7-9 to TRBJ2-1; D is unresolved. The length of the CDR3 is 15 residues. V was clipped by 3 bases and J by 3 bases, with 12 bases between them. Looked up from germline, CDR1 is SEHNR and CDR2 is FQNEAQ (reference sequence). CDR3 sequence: CASSFPRDGYNEQFF. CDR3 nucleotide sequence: TGTGCCAGCAGCTTTCCCCGCGACGGCTACAATGAGCAGTTCTTC.

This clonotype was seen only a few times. The CDR3 is CASSEGGAETQYF. In DNA form, the CDR3 reads TGTGCCAGCAGTGAAGGGGGAGCAGAGACCCAGTACTTC. The chain combines TRBV2 with TRBJ2-5; possibly TRBD2 for D (5 bases). The germline V and J ends were trimmed by 1 base and 4 bases, with 7 bases remaining between them. The CDR3 has 13 amino acids. Germline-derived CDR1 and CDR2 are SNHLY and FYNNEI.

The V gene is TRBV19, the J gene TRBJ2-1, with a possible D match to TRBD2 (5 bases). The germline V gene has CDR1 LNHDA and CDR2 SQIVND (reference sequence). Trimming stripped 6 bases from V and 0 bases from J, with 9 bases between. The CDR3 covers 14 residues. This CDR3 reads CASRLGSSYNEQFF. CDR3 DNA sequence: TGTGCCAGTAGGCTGGGGAGCTCCTACAATGAGCAGTTCTTC.

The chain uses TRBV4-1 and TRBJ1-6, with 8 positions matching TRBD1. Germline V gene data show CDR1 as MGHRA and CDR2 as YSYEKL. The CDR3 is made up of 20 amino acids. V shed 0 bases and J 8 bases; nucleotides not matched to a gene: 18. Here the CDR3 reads CASSQDSLLGQGALDSPLHF. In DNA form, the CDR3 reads TGCGCCAGCAGCCAAGATTCCCTCCTTGGGCAGGGGGCCCTAGATTCACCCCTCCACTTT.

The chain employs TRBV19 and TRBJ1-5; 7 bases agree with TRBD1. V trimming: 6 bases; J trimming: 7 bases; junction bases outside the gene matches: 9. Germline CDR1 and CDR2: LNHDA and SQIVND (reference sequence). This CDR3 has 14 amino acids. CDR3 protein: CASRRYRGDQPQHF. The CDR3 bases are TGTGCCAGTAGAAGATACAGGGGTGACCAGCCCCAGCATTTT.

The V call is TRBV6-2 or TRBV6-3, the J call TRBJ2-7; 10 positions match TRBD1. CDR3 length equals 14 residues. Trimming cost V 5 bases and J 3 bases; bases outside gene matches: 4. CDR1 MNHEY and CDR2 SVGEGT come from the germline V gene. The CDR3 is CASSQGQGIYEQYV. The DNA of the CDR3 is TGTGCCAGCAGTCAGGGACAGGGGATCTACGAGCAGTACGTC.

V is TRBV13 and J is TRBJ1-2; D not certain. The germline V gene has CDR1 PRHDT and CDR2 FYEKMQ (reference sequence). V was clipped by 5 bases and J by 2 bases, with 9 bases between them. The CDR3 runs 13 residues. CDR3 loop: CASSVTRNYGYTF. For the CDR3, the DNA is TGTGCCAGCAGCGTAACAAGAAACTATGGCTACACCTTC.

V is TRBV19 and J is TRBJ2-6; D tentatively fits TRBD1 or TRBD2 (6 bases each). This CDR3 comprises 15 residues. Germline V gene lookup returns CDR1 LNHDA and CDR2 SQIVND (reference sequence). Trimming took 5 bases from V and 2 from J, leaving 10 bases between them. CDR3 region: CASSDRGAGANVLTF. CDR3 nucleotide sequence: TGTGCCAGTAGTGATAGGGGGGCTGGGGCCAACGTCCTGACTTTC.

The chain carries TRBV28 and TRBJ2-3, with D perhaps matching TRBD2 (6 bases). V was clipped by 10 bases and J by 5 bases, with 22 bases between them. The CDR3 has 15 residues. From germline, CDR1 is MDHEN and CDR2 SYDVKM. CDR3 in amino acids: CAIPGTSEGGDTQYF. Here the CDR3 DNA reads TGTGCCATCCCTGGCACTAGTGAGGGAGGAGATACGCAGTATTTT. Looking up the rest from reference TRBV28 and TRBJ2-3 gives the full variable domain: DVKVTQSSRYLVKRTGEKVFLECVQDMDHENMFWYRQDPGLGLRLIYFSYDVKMKEKGDIPEGYSVSREKKERFSLILESASTNQTSMYLCAIPGTSEGGDTQYFGPGTRLTVL.

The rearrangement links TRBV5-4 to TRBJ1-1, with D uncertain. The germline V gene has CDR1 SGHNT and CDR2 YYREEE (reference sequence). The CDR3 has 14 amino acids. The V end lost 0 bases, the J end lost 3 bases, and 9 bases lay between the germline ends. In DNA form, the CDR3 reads TGTGCCAGCAGCTTGGTGTCATATGACACTGAAGCTTTCTTT. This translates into CASSLVSYDTEAFF. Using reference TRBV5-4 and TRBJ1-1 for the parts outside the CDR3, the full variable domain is ETGVTQSPTHLIKTRGQQVTLRCSSQSGHNTVSWYQQALGQGPQFIFQYYREEENGRGNFPPRFSGLQFPNYSSELNVNALELDDSALYLCASSLVSYDTEAFFGQGTRLTVV.

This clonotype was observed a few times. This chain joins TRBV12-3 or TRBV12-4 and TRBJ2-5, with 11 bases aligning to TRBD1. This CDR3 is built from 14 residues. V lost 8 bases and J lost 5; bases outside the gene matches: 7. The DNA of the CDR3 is TGTGCCAGCCGACGGACAGGGGGCTTCGAGACCCAGTACTTC. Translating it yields CASRRTGGFETQYF.

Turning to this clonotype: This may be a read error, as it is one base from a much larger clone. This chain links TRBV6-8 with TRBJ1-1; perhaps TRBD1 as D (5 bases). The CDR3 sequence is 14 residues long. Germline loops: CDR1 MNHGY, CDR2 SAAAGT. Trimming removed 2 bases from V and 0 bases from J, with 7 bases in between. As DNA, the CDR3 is TGTGCCAGCAGTTACAGCAGGGTGAACACTGAAGCTTTCTTT. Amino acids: CASSYSRVNTEAFF.

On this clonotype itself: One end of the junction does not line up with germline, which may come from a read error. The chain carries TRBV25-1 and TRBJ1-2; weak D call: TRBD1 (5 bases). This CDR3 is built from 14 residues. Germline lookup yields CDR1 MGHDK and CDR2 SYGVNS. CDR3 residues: CASRGGTENYDYTF. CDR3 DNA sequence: TGTGCCAGCAGGGGAGGGACCGAAAACTATGACTACACCTTC.

This CDR3 is CASSHTGNQPQHF. The CDR3 region has the DNA TGCGCCAGCAGCCACACAGGTAATCAGCCCCAGCATTTT. The chain links TRBV4-1 to TRBJ1-5, with D possibly being TRBD1 (5 bases). V dropped 3 bases and J dropped 4 bases, with 7 bases sitting between them. The CDR3 is 13 residues long. Germline V CDR1 and CDR2: MGHRA, YSYEKL.

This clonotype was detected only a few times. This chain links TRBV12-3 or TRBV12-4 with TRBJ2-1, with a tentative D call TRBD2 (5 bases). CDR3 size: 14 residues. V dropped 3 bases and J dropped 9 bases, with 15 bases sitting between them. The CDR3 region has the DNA TGTGCCAGCAGTTTCCGAGGGCCTTTGATTGAGCAGTTCTTC. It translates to CASSFRGPLIEQFF.

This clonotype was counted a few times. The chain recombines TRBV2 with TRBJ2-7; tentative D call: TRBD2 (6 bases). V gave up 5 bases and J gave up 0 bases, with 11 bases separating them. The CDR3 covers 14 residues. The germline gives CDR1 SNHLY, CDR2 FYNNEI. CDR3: CASSTGTDSYEQYF. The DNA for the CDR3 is TGTGCCAGCAGTACCGGGACTGACTCCTACGAGCAGTACTTC.

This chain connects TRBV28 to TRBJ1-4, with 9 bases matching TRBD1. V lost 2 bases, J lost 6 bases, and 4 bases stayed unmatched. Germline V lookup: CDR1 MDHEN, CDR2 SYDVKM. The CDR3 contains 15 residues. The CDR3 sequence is CASSLGDREHEKLFF. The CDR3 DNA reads TGTGCCAGCAGTTTAGGGGACAGGGAACATGAAAAACTGTTTTTT.

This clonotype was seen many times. The CDR3 sequence: CASSLTGQLSNQPQHF. In nucleotides, the CDR3 is TGTGCCAGCAGCTTAACTGGACAGCTTAGCAATCAGCCCCAGCATTTT. The chain uses TRBV7-2 and TRBJ1-5, with D possibly being TRBD1 (6 bases). Germline lookup yields CDR1 SGHTA and CDR2 FQGNSA. V was trimmed by 2 bases and J by 0 bases, leaving 11 bases between them. The CDR3 consists of 16 residues.

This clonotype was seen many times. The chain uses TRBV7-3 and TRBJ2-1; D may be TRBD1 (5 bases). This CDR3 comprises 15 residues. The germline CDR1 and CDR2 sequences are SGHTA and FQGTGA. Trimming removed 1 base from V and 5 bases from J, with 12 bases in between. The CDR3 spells CASSLRRRGNNEQFF. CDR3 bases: TGTGCCAGCAGCTTAAGACGAAGGGGTAACAATGAGCAGTTCTTC.

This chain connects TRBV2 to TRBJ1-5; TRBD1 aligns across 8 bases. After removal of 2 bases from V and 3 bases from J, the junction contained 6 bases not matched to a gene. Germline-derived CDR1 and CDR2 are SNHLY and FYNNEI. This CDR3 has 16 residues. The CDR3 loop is CASSERAGGINQPQHF. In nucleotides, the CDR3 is TGTGCCAGCAGTGAAAGGGCAGGGGGCATCAATCAGCCCCAGCATTTT. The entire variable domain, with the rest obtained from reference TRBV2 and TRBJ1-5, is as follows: EPEVTQTPSHQVTQMGQEVILRCVPISNHLYFYWYRQILGQKVEFLVSFYNNEISEKSEIFDDQFSVERPDGSNFTLKIRSTKLEDSAMYFCASSERAGGINQPQHFGDGTRLSIL.

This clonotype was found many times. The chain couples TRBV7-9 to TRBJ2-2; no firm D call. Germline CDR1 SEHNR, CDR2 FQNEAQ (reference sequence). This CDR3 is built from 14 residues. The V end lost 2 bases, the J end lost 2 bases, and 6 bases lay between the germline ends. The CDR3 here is CASSLTDNTGELFF. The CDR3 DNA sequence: TGTGCCAGCAGCTTAACGGATAACACCGGGGAGCTGTTTTTT.